The rows below give T cell receptor beta chains drawn from one sample of a study of shared clonotypes between healthy human individuals. Assay: immunoSEQ multiplex PCR; the TCRdb copy retains only in-frame clones and omits some. The sample lists around 200,000 clones, 66% occurring once. The sample was memory CD4+ T cells sorted from blood. The source of these receptors is a man aged 30 to 39 in good health. Both conserved end residues are part of each CDR3. A D gene is named only where the DNA matches it firmly. Not all rows give a size; the values are once, few, many and, for expanded clones, a class.

cdr3_nt | cdr3_aa | j_call | clone_size | v_call | d_call
TGTGCCAGCAGTGAAGTTAGCCCGAATCAGCCCCAGCATTTT | CASSEVSPNQPQHF | TRBJ1-5 | . | TRBV6-1 | .
TGCGCCAGCAGCCCAGCAGGGTCAGATACGCAGTATTTT | CASSPAGSDTQYF | TRBJ2-3 | . | TRBV5-1 | .
TGTGCCAGCAGCCAAAGGGGGGGCGGAGGCTACACCTTC | CASSQRGGGGYTF | TRBJ1-2 | few | TRBV27 | .
TGTGCCAGCAGCTTAGAGTCCCGCCCAGGGGGCGAGCAGTACTTC | CASSLESRPGGEQYF | TRBJ2-7 | . | TRBV13 | TRBD1
TGTGCCAGCAGTTACTCGTTCGGGAACTACGAGCAGTACTTC | CASSYSFGNYEQYF | TRBJ2-7 | . | TRBV6-5 | .
TGTGCCAGCAGCCCGACTAGCGGGATGCGGGGCGAGCAGTACTTC | CASSPTSGMRGEQYF | TRBJ2-7 | . | TRBV6-5 | TRBD2
TGTGCCAGCAGAAATAGCGGGTCTACCTACGAGCAGTACTTC | CASRNSGSTYEQYF | TRBJ2-7 | . | TRBV28 | TRBD2
TGTGCCAGCAGCTTCCTCCACGGGGAGCTGTTTTTT | CASSFLHGELFF | TRBJ2-2 | . | TRBV7-4 | .
TGTGCCAGCAGCCAAAAAGAGGGACTAGCGGGAGGGCCTGGGAACATTCAGTACTTC | CASSQKEGLAGGPGNIQYF | TRBJ2-4 | many | TRBV4-2 | TRBD2
TGTGCCAGCAGCGCTACGGATTACCAATCGTCTGGAAACACCATATATTTT | CASSATDYQSSGNTIYF | TRBJ1-3 | once | TRBV9 | .
TGTGCCAGCAGTCGTGATACCAGCTCCTACAATGAGCAGTTCTTC | CASSRDTSSYNEQFF | TRBJ2-1 | once | TRBV6-5 | .
TGTGCCAGCAGTCAACATTTTAGGACTAGCGGGAGCCGAGATGAGCAGTTCTTC | CASSQHFRTSGSRDEQFF | TRBJ2-1 | . | TRBV28 | TRBD2
TGTGCCAGCAGCAAAACGGGGGTAACTAGCGGGAATCCCAATGAGCAGTTCTTC | CASSKTGVTSGNPNEQFF | TRBJ2-1 | . | TRBV7-2 | TRBD2
TGTGCCAGCAGCAAAGGACTAGCGGGACTATTACACACCGGGGAGCTGTTTTTT | CASSKGLAGLLHTGELFF | TRBJ2-2 | . | TRBV21-1 | .
TGTGCCTGGAGTTCGGGGGGGGCTGAGACCCAGTACTTC | CAWSSGGAETQYF | TRBJ2-5 | . | TRBV30 | TRBD2
TGTGCCAGCAGTTTTAGATCCTACAATGAGCAGTTCTTC | CASSFRSYNEQFF | TRBJ2-1 | many | TRBV6-5 | .
TGTGCCAGCAGCTTAGAAAAAACAGATACGCAGTATTTT | CASSLEKTDTQYF | TRBJ2-3 | . | TRBV7-2 | .
TGTGCCAGCGGGAGGACAGGAAATGAAAAACTGTTTTTT | CASGRTGNEKLFF | TRBJ1-4 | . | TRBV9 | TRBD1
TGTGCCAGTAGTACCGACGGGTCGGGGAGCTCCTACAATGAGCAGTTCTTC | CASSTDGSGSSYNEQFF | TRBJ2-1 | . | TRBV19 | .
TGCGCCAGCAGTCAGAGCTCCTACGAGCAGTACTTC | CASSQSSYEQYF | TRBJ2-7 | . | TRBV10-2 | .
TGTGCCAGCAGCCTGAGTCACGAGACCCAGTACTTC | CASSLSHETQYF | TRBJ2-5 | . | TRBV11-2 | .
TGCGCCAGCAGCTGGACAGGGGTCTCCTCTGGAAACACCATATATTTT | CASSWTGVSSGNTIYF | TRBJ1-3 | . | TRBV5-1 | TRBD1
TGTGCCAGCAGCTTGACTAGCGGGAGCTCCTACGAGCAGTACTTC | CASSLTSGSSYEQYF | TRBJ2-7 | . | TRBV7-2 | TRBD2
TGTGCCAGCAGGGCACAGGGTGCAGATACGCAGTATTTT | CASRAQGADTQYF | TRBJ2-3 | . | TRBV28 | .
TGTGCCAGCAGCTTGGACCGGGGTAACGACGGAGCCTACGAGCAGTACTTC | CASSLDRGNDGAYEQYF | TRBJ2-7 | few | TRBV5-6 | .
TGTGCCAGCAGCTTACGGCTAGCGGGAAGCACAGATACGCAGTATTTT | CASSLRLAGSTDTQYF | TRBJ2-3 | . | TRBV7-8 | TRBD2
TGTGCCAGCAGCGTAGAGGGGGGAGGGATAAGCACAGATACGCAGTATTTT | CASSVEGGGISTDTQYF | TRBJ2-3 | . | TRBV9 | .
TGTGCCAGCAGCGTAGGGGGGACCCTAGAGACCCAGTACTTC | CASSVGGTLETQYF | TRBJ2-5 | once | TRBV9 | .
TGTGCCAGCAGTGAAGAGGTACAGGGGCTGTTTTTT | CASSEEVQGLFF | TRBJ1-4 | few | TRBV25-1 | TRBD1
TGTGCCAGCAGCCAGGGGAGTGGGGTAAACAATGAGCAGTTCTTC | CASSQGSGVNNEQFF | TRBJ2-1 | . | TRBV7-3 | .
TGTGCCAGCCGACAGGACCTTCAGGGGGAGACCCAGTACTTC | CASRQDLQGETQYF | TRBJ2-5 | few | TRBV6-5 | .
TGTGCCAGCAGTTACAAAGGCCCTACAAACCTCTACGAGCAGTACTTC | CASSYKGPTNLYEQYF | TRBJ2-7 | few | TRBV6-5 | .
TGTGCCAGCAGCTTAGTCGACCGAAACTCTGGGGCCAACGTCCTGACTTTC | CASSLVDRNSGANVLTF | TRBJ2-6 | . | TRBV7-8 | .